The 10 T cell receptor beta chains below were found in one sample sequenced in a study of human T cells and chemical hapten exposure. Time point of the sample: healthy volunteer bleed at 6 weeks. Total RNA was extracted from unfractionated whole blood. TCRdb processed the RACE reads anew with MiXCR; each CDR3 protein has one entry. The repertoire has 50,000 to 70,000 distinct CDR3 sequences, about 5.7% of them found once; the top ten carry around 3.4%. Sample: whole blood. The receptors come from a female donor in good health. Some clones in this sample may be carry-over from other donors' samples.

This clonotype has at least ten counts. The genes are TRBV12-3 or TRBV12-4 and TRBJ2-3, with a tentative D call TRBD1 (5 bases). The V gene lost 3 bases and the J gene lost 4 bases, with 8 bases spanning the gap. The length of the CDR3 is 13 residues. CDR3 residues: CASSFPGPDTQYF. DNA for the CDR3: TGTGCCAGCAGTTTCCCAGGGCCAGATACGCAGTATTTT.

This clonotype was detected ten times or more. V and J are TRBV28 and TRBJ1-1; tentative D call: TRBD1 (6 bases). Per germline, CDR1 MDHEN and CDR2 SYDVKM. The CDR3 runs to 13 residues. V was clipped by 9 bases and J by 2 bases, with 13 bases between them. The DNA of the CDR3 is TGTGCCAGTTACGGACAGCCCAACACTGAAGCTTTCTTT. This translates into CASYGQPNTEAFF.

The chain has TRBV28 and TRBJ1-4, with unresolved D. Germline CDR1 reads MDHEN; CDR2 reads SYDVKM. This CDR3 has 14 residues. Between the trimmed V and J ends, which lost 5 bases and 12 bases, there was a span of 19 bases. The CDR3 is CASSNPEGRIQLFF. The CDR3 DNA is TGTGCCAGCAGTAACCCCGAGGGTCGGATCCAACTGTTTTTT.

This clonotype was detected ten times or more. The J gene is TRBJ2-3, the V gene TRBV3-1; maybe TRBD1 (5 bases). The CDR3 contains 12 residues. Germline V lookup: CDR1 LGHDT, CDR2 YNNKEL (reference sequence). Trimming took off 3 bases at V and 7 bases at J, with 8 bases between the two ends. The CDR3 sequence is CASSQRQYTQYF. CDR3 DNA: TGTGCCAGCAGCCAGCGACAGTATACGCAGTATTTT.

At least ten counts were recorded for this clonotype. The CDR3 DNA reads TGCAGCGTCGGGCGGTCCTTAAACTATGGCTACACCTTC. This gives the protein CSVGRSLNYGYTF. This chain joins TRBV29-1 and TRBJ1-2, with no clear D. This CDR3 comprises 13 residues. Germline CDR1 reads SQVTM; CDR2 reads ANQGSEA. The ends were cut back, 6 bases at V and 2 bases at J, with 13 bases in the middle.

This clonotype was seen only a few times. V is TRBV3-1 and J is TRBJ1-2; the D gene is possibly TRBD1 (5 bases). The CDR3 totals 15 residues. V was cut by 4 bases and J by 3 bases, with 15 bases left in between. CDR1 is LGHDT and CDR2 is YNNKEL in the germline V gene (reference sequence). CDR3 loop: CASSLGRGVDYGYTF. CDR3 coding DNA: TGTGCCAGCAGCCTTGGCCGGGGGGTGGACTATGGCTACACCTTC.

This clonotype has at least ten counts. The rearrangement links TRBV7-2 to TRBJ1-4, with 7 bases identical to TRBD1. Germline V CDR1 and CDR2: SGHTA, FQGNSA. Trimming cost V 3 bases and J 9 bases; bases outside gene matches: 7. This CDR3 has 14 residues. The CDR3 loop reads CASSFGTVTQKLFF. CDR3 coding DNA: TGTGCCAGCAGCTTTGGGACAGTTACCCAAAAACTGTTTTTT.

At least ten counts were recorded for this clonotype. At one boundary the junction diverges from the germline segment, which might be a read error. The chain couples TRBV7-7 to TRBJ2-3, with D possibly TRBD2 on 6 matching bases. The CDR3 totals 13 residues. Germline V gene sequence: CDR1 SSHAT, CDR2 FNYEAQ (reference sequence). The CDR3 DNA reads TGTGCTAGCAGCCCGGGCGGGGCAGATACGCAGTATTTT. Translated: CASSPGGADTQYF.

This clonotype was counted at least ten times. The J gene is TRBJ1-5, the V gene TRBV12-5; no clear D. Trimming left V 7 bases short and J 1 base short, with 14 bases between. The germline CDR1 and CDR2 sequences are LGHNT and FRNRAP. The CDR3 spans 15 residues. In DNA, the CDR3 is TGTGCTAGTGCCCGACCCGGTGCGAGCAATCAGCCCCAGCATTTT. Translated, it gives CASARPGASNQPQHF.

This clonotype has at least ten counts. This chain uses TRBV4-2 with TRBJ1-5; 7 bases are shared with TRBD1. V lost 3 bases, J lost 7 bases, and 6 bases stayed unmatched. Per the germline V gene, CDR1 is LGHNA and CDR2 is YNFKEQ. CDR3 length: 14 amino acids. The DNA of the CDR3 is TGTGCCAGCAGCCATGGGGACAGTAGGCAGCCCCAGCATTTT. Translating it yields CASSHGDSRQPQHF.